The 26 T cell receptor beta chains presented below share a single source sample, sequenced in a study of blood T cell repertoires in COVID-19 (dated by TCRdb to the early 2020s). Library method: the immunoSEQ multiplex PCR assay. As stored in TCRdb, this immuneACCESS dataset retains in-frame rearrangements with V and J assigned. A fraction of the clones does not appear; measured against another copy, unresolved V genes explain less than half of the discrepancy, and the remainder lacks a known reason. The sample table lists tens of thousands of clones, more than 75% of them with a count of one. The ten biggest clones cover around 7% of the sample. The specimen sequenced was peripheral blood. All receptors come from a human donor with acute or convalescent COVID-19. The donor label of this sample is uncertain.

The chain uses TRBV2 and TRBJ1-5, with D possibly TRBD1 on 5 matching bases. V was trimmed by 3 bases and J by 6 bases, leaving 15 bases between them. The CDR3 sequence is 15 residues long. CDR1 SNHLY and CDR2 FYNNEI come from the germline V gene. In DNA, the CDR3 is TGTGCCAGCAGTGAGGGACTTGGGGCATCTCAGCCCCAGCATTTT. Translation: CASSEGLGASQPQHF.

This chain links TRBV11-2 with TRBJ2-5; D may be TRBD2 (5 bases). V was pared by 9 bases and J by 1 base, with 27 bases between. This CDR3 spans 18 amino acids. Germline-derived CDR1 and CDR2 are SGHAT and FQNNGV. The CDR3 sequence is CARSIGVGPPGSQETQYF. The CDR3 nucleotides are TGTGCCAGGAGCATTGGGGTAGGCCCCCCGGGGAGCCAAGAGACCCAGTACTTC.

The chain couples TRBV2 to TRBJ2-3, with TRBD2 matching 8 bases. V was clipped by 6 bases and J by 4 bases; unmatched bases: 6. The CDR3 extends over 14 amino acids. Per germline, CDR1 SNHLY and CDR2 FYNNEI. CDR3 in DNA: TGTGCCAGCAGGACCGGGACTAGTGCAGATACGCAGTATTTT. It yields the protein CASRTGTSADTQYF. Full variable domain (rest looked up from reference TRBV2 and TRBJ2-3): EPEVTQTPSHQVTQMGQEVILRCVPISNHLYFYWYRQILGQKVEFLVSFYNNEISEKSEIFDDQFSVERPDGSNFTLKIRSTKLEDSAMYFCASRTGTSADTQYFGPGTRLTVL.

CDR3 region: CASSVGLQYTGELFF. In DNA form, the CDR3 reads TGTGCCAGCAGCGTAGGTCTACAGTACACCGGGGAGCTGTTTTTT. The chain is built from TRBV9 and TRBJ2-2, with D uncertain. The CDR3 runs to 15 residues. Germline V gene sequence: CDR1 SGDLS, CDR2 YYNGEE. V was trimmed by 0 bases and J by 3 bases, leaving 9 bases between them.

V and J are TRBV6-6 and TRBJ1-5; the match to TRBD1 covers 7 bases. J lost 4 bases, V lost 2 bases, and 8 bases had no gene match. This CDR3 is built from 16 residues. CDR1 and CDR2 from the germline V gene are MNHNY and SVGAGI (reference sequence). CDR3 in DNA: TGTGCCAGCAGTTACGCCGAAGGACAGGCGAATCAGCCCCAGCATTTT. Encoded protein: CASSYAEGQANQPQHF.

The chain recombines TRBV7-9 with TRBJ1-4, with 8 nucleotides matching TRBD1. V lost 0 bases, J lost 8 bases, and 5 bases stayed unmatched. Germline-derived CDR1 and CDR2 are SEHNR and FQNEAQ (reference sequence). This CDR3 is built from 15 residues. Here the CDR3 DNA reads TGTGCCAGCAGCTTAGCAGGAGGACAGGGAGAAAAACTGTTTTTT. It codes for CASSLAGGQGEKLFF.

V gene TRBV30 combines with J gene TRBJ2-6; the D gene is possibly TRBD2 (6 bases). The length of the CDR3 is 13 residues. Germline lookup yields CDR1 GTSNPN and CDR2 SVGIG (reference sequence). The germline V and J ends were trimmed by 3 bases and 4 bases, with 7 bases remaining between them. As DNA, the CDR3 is TGTGCCTGGAGGACTAGGGGGGCCAACGTCCTGACTTTC. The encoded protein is CAWRTRGANVLTF.

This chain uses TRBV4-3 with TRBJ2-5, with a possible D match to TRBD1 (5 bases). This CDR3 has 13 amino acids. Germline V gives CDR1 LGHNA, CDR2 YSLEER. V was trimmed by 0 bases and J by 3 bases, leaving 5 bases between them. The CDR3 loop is CASSQDREETQYF. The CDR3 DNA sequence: TGCGCCAGCAGCCAAGACAGGGAAGAGACCCAGTACTTC.

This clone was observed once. CDR3 loop: CASSEPQGSNEKLFF. The CDR3 DNA reads as TGTGCCAGCAGTGAACCCCAGGGCTCTAATGAAAAACTGTTTTTT. The chain employs TRBV6-1 and TRBJ1-4, with D perhaps TRBD1 (5 bases). The CDR3 consists of 15 residues. Deletions cut 2 bases from V and 3 bases from J, with 10 bases between. CDR1 is MNHNS and CDR2 is SASEGT in the germline V gene.

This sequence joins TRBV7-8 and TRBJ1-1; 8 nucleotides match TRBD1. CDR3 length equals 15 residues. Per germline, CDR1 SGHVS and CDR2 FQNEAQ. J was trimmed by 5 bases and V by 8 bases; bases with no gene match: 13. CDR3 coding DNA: TGTGCCAGCGTCACAGACAGGGGATTGGGAACTGAAGCTTTCTTT. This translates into CASVTDRGLGTEAFF.

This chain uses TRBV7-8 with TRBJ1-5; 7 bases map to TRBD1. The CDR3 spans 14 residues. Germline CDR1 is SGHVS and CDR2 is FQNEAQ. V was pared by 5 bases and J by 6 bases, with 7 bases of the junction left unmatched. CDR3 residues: CASSRTGAGQPQHF. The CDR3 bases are TGTGCCAGCAGCCGAACAGGGGCGGGTCAGCCCCAGCATTTT.

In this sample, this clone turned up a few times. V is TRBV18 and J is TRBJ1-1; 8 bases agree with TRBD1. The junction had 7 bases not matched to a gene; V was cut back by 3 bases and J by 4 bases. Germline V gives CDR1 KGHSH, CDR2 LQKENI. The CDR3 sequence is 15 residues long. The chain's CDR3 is CASSPEQGEVTEAFF. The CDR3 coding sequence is TGTGCCAGCTCACCTGAACAGGGGGAGGTCACTGAAGCTTTCTTT.

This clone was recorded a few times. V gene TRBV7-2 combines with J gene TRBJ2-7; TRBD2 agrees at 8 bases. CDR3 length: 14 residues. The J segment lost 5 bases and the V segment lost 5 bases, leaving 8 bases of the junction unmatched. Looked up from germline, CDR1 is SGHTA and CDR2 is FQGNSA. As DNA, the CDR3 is TGTGCCAGCAGCGCCCCCGGGACTAGGGACGAGCAGTACTTC. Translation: CASSAPGTRDEQYF.

Here the CDR3 DNA reads TGCGCCAGCAGTGAAGGCGGGGAGGTAACAGATACGCAGTATTTT. As protein: CASSEGGEVTDTQYF. The J gene is TRBJ2-3, the V gene TRBV10-1; possibly TRBD2 for D (6 bases). This CDR3 comprises 15 residues. V was trimmed by 3 bases and J by 3 bases, leaving 13 bases between them. Germline lookup yields CDR1 WNHNN and CDR2 SYGVQD (reference sequence).

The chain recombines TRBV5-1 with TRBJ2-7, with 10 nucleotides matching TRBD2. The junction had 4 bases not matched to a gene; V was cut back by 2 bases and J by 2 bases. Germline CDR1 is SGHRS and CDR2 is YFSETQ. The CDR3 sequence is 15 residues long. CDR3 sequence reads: CASSFLAGETYEQYF. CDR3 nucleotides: TGCGCCAGCAGCTTCCTAGCGGGAGAAACCTACGAGCAGTACTTC.

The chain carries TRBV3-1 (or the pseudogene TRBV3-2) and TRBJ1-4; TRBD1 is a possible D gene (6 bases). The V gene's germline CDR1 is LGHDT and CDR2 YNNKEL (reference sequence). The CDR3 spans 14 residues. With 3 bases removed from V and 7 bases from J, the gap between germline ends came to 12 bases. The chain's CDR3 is CASSQGALGEKLFF. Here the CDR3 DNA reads TGTGCCAGCAGCCAGGGGGCCCTAGGTGAAAAACTGTTTTTT.

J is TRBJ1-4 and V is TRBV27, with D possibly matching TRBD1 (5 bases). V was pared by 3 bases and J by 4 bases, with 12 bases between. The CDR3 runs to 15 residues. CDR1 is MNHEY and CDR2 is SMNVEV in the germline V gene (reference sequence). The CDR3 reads CASSFSRQLNEKLFF. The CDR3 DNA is TGTGCCAGCAGTTTTTCCCGACAGCTTAATGAAAAACTGTTTTTT. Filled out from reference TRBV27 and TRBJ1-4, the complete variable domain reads EAQVTQNPRYLITVTGKKLTVTCSQNMNHEYMSWYRQDPGLGLRQIYYSMNVEVTDKGDVPEGYKVSRKEKRNFPLILESPSPNQTSLYFCASSFSRQLNEKLFFGSGTQLSVL.

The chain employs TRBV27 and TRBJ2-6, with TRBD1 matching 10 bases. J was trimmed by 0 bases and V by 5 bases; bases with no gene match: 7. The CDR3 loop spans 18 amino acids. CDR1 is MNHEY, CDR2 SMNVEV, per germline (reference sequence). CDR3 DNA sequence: TGTGCCAGCAGTCTCCGGGGACAGGGGAGCTCTGGGGCCAACGTCCTGACTTTC. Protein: CASSLRGQGSSGANVLTF.

CDR3 nucleotides: TGTGCCAGCAGTTACGCTGGACAGGGGCGCTCTAGACAGCCCCAGCATTTT. Its translation is CASSYAGQGRSRQPQHF. The rearrangement joins TRBV6-2 or TRBV6-3 to TRBJ1-5, with 9 bases fitting TRBD1. V gave up 2 bases and J gave up 7 bases; unmatched junction bases: 12. CDR1 and CDR2 from the germline V gene are MNHEY and SVGEGT. The CDR3 length is 17 residues.

The CDR3 sequence is CASSQGQPNTGELFF. Written as DNA, the CDR3 is TGCGCCAGCAGCCAGGGACAGCCGAACACCGGGGAGCTGTTTTTT. This chain connects TRBV5-1 to TRBJ2-2; 7 positions match TRBD1. The length of the CDR3 is 15 residues. Germline CDR1 SGHRS, CDR2 YFSETQ. The ends lost 4 bases at V and 0 bases at J; junction bases unmatched: 3.

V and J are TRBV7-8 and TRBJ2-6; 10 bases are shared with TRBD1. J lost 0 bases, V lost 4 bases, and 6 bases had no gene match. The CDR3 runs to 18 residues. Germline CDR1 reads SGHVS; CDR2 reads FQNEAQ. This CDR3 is CASSSGQGVYSGANVLTF. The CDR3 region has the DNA TGTGCCAGCAGCTCTGGACAGGGGGTTTACTCTGGGGCCAACGTCCTGACTTTC. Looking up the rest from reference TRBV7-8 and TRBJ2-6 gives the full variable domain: GAGVSQSPRYKVAKRGQDVALRCDPISGHVSLFWYQQALGQGPEFLTYFQNEAQLDKSGLPSDRFFAERPEGSVSTLKIQRTQQEDSAVYLCASSSGQGVYSGANVLTFGAGSRLTVL.

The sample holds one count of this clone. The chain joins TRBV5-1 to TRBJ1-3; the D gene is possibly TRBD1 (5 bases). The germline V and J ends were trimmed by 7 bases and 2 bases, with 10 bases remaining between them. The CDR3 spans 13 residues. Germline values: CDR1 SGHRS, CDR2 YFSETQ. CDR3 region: CASWGETGNTIYF. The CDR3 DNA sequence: TGCGCCAGCTGGGGGGAAACTGGAAACACCATATATTTT. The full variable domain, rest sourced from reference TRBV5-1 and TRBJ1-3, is KAGVTQTPRYLIKTRGQQVTLSCSPISGHRSVSWYQQTPGQGLQFLFEYFSETQRNKGNFPGRFSGRQFSNSRSEMNVSTLELGDSALYLCASWGETGNTIYFGEGSWLTVV.

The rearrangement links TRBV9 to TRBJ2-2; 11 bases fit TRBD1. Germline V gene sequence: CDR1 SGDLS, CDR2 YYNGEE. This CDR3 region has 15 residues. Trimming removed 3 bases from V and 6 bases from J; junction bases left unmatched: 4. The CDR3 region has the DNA TGTGCCAGCAGCGCGGACAGGGGGCTCGCCGGGGAGCTGTTTTTT. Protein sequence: CASSADRGLAGELFF.

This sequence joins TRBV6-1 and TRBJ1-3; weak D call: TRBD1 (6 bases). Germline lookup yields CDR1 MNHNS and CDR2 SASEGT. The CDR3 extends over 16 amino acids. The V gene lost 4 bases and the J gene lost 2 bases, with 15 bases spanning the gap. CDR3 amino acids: CASSALVQGTGNTIYF. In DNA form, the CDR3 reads TGTGCCAGCAGTGCCTTGGTGCAGGGGACTGGAAACACCATATATTTT.

CDR3 in amino acids: CASSVGLAGRGELFF. In DNA form, the CDR3 reads TGTGCCAGCAGCGTAGGACTAGCGGGGAGGGGGGAGCTGTTTTTT. V and J are TRBV9 and TRBJ2-2, with 11 bases fitting TRBD2. The trim removed 0 bases at V and 8 bases at J, leaving 3 bases unmatched. The CDR3 is made up of 15 amino acids. The germline V gene encodes CDR1 SGDLS and CDR2 YYNGEE.

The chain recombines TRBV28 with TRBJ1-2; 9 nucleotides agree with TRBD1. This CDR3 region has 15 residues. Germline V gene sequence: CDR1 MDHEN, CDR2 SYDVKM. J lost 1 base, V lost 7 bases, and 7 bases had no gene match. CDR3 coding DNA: TGTGCCAGCACCGAGGGACAGGGCCTTAACTATGGCTACACCTTC. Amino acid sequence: CASTEGQGLNYGYTF.